This T cell receptor (beta chain) was found in a study of response to subunit inactivated influenza vaccine (dated by TCRdb to the late 2010s). In the study overall: Deep quantitative T cell receptor repertoire profiling was used in the study to track responses to a trivalent subunit inactivated influenza vaccine.

This clonotype was found a few times. The clone's antigen remains unknown. Base qualities are missing; no much larger clone stands one base away. V is trimmed back by 2 bases and J by 6 bases, and the junction contains 6 bases that no gene match accounts for. The CDR3, cysteine through phenylalanine, is 14 amino acids long. Kept here is only the CDR3 DNA, which spans 42 bases and is read in frame from base 1. For CDR1 and CDR2, the germline V gene lists SGHDN and FVKESK. Results and caveats for the whole study, not just this receptor: According to the authors, only a limited number of new T cells may be recruited by each seasonal influenza vaccination.

Library construction relied on RT-PCR. Sequenced on an Illumina HiSeq 2500. The public reads were reprocessed in TCRdb via fastp at Q25 and MiXCR, keeping in-frame beta chains. Rows matching on CDR3 protein sequence are summarized as one entry with the most common DNA and genes. Recorded for this sample are about 700,000 distinct CDR3 sequences; roughly 14% of them occurred a single time. The ten largest clones capture less than 9% of the sample. The sample in question was PBMCs from blood, obtained 14 to 15 days before vaccination. The chain is assembled from TRBV14 and TRBJ1-2, with TRBD1 matching 7 junction bases. This sequence originates from a man aged 50 to 59 who received an inactivated influenza vaccine. Donor details come from another sample of the same person, matched by shared clones. The DNA sequence follows: TGTGCCAGCAGCCAACTAGACAGGGCGGATGGCTACACCTTC. It codes for CASSQLDRADGYTF. The entire variable domain, with the stretches around the CDR3 drawn from the reference TRBV14 and TRBJ1-2 proteins, is EAGVTQFPSHSVIEKGQTVTLRCDPISGHDNLYWYRRVMGKEIKFLLHFVKESKQDESGMPNNRFLAERTGGTYSTLKVQPAELEDSGVYFCASSQLDRADGYTFGSGTRLTVV.